This T cell receptor (beta chain) derives from a study of T cell responses to AZD1222 COVID-19 vaccine. Study at large: Samples with a second dose at about 4 or about 12 weeks were pooled together. Study-level findings and limits: The span of vaccine-associated CD4 TCRs extended across spike, with dominance at 160-218 and 743-854. At study baseline, merely a handful of AZD1222 recipients were seropositive.

A remark on this clone: Its antigen is as yet unknown.

V shed 8 bases, J shed 0 bases, and the junction held 9 bases outside the gene matches. CDR1 is LGHNA, CDR2 YNFKEQ, per germline. The CDR3 spans 17 residues. Generated by immunoSEQ multiplex PCR, the TCRdb table keeps only in-frame clones and is missing some. The sample consists of nearly 80,000 clones, around 82% of them appearing once. The sample consisted of peripheral blood, taken on day 0 of AZD1222 vaccination. The sequence was obtained from an adult in good health. The genes are TRBV4-2 and TRBJ2-1, with 11 bases aligning to TRBD2. The CDR3 DNA is TGTGCCAGCCAACTAATTAGCGGGGGGGGCTCCTACAATGAGCAGTTCTTC. Translation: CASQLISGGGSYNEQFF.